The T cell receptor (beta chain) under discussion was sequenced for a study of shared T cell receptors in the human thymus (dated by TCRdb to the early 2020s). General notes on the study: The study examined how the human thymus generates shared, self-reactive T-cell receptor alpha chains.

A distance of 18 bases separates the germline ends of V and J, which lose 0 bases and 3 bases respectively. The CDR3 numbers 17 residues from cysteine through phenylalanine. The kept DNA is CDR3 alone, 51 bases in frame from the first base. The germline V gene supplies CDR1 SGHRS and CDR2 YFSETQ. Receptors were amplified or captured by the immunoSEQ multiplex PCR assay. This is the immuneACCESS table as TCRdb keeps it, with only in-frame sequences that have V and J called. A part of the clones is gone; compared with another copy, unresolved V genes explain less than half, and the rest is unexplained. This sample comprises hundreds of thousands of clones, around 82% of them detected only once. The ten largest clones take up 0.013% of the sample. As regards this clone: What this receptor recognizes is not known. No base-level quality is on record; no much larger clone is a single base apart.

The same data also went into a second study, on human thymus T cells. That second report states: Immunologically healthy infants undergoing open corrective cardiac surgery for congenital heart defects in Finland were used as donors. The thymus tissue came from surgical resects taken out during corrective cardiac surgery. V and J gene segment usage appeared biased in both thymic and peripheral blood repertoires. The related research found that thymic TCR repertoires overlapped highly between unrelated individuals. TCR alpha and beta repertoires from roughly eight infant thymus samples and four related peripheral blood samples were characterized in the study. The cohort included about 6 male and a couple of female infants, with donor ages spanning 7 to 244 days. Thymocytes were released mechanically from tissue and stored at -70 °C as pellets of roughly 9.5-32 million cells. A QIAsymphony instrument was used to extract genomic DNA from the frozen cell pellets. The immunoSEQ multiplex PCR assay was used to amplify the TCRB and TCRAD loci from a standardized amount of quality-controlled genomic DNA. The amplicons covered the V(D)J region and were long enough to include the CDR3 and to identify the V and J genes. Through the commercial immunoSEQ service, the amplicons were sequenced on an Illumina platform. Primer bias and sequencing errors were corrected as previously described, and TCRAD and TCRB were defined on the basis of the IMGT database. immunoSEQ Analyzer 3.0 and VDJTools were used for repertoire analysis, which covered basic statistics, V/J segment usage, diversity estimates, rarefaction and pairwise overlap. To estimate diversity, the Chao1, ChaoE, Efron-Thisted, Shannon and inverse Simpson indices were applied, and diversity was also estimated on datasets down-sampled to the smallest sample. For repertoire overlap, CDR3 nucleotide sequence, V gene and J gene had to match strictly, and clustering was done by Jaccard-based multidimensional scaling. On average, about 810,000 unique TCRB clonotypes were obtained from thymus samples, compared with about 84,000 from blood samples.

This receptor was obtained from a boy younger than two with a congenital heart defect. Donor details come from another sample of the same person, matched by shared clones. The sample taken for sequencing was thymocytes. This chain is built from TRBV5-1 and TRBJ1-2; TRBD1 might be the D gene, on 6 matching bases. CDR3 protein: CASSLGGPRTDYYGYTF. The nucleotide sequence reads TGCGCCAGCAGCTTGGGGGGGCCAAGGACGGATTACTATGGCTACACCTTC. Where the CDR3 stops, the reference TRBV5-1 and TRBJ1-2 genes take over; the full variable domain is KAGVTQTPRYLIKTRGQQVTLSCSPISGHRSVSWYQQTPGQGLQFLFEYFSETQRNKGNFPGRFSGRQFSNSRSEMNVSTLELGDSALYLCASSLGGPRTDYYGYTFGSGTRLTVV.